The sequence of this TCR beta chain was determined in a study of T cells in Graves' hyperthyroidism and ophthalmopathy. This clonotype was found many times. The antigen is unknown. Patients were excluded for uncontrolled infection, other autoimmune disease, pregnancy or lactation. Thyroid ultrasound and orbital computed tomography, with clinical symptoms and serum thyroxine and TRAb, informed diagnoses. Researchers amplified the TCR beta CDR3 regions from RNA transcripts. A first-round RT-PCR of the TCR CDR3 used the HTBI primer set. Each CDR3 protein gets one entry after TCRdb re-called the multiplex PCR reads with MiXCR. The sample contains hundreds of thousands of distinct CDR3 sequences, approximately 13% of which appear only once. Study results and limitations: Among clonotypes expanded in thyroid above 0.001, most were also found in blood.

The CDR3 extends over 12 amino acids. V lost 3 bases, J lost 7 bases, and 8 bases lay in between. Germline CDR1 and CDR2: KGHSH and LQKENI. Sequencing input: blood. The TCR originated in a woman younger than 35 with Graves' hyperthyroidism. The gene calls are TRBV18 and TRBJ2-3; D is undetermined. CDR3 sequence: CASSPGEHTQYF. The CDR3 DNA sequence: TGTGCCAGCTCACCGGGTGAGCATACGCAGTATTTT. The variable domain in full, completed from reference TRBV18 and TRBJ2-3, reads NAGVMQNPRHLVRRRGQEARLRCSPMKGHSHVYWYRQLPEEGLKFMVYLQKENIIDESGMPKERFSAEFPKEGPSILRIQQVVRGDSAAYFCASSPGEHTQYFGPGTRLTVL.